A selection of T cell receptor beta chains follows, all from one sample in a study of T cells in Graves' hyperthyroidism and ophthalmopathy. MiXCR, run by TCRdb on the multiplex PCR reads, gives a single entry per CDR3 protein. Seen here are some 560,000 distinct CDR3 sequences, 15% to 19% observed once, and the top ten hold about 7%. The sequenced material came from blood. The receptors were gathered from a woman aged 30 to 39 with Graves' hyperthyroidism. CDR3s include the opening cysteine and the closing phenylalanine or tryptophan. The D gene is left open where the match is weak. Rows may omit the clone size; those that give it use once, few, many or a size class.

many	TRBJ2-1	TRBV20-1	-	CSARLATSYNEQFF	TGCAGTGCTAGACTAGCGACGAGCTACAATGAGCAGTTCTTC
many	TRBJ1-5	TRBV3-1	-	CASSQGAQSNQPQHF	TGTGCCAGCAGCCAGGGGGCGCAGAGCAATCAGCCCCAGCATTTT
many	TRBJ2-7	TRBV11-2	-	CASRPESSYEQYF	TGTGCCAGCAGGCCCGAGAGCTCCTACGAGCAGTACTTC
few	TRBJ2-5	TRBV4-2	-	CASSRGSGQETQYF	TGTGCCAGCAGCCGGGGGAGCGGGCAGGAGACCCAGTACTTC
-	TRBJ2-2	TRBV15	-	CATSRKPYGDTGELFF	TGTGCCACCAGCAGAAAACCTTACGGTGACACCGGGGAGCTGTTTTTT
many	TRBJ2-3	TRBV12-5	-	CASGPGRISDTQYF	TGTGCTAGTGGGCCAGGGAGAATTTCAGATACGCAGTATTTT
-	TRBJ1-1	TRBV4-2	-	CASSQDPGVVNTEAFF	TGTGCCAGCAGCCAAGATCCTGGGGTAGTGAACACTGAAGCTTTCTTT
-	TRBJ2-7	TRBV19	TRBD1	CASSRTGGLPEQYF	TGTGCCAGTAGTAGGACAGGGGGCCTTCCCGAGCAGTACTTC
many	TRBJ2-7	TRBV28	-	CASSSPLDIRNDEQYF	TGTGCCAGCAGCTCCCCCTTGGACATCCGAAACGACGAGCAGTACTTC
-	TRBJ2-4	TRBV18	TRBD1	CASSEQQGAKNIQYF	TGTGCCAGCTCAGAACAACAGGGGGCCAAAAACATTCAGTACTTC
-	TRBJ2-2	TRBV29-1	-	CSVARQAAGELFF	TGCAGCGTTGCTCGACAGGCTGCCGGGGAGCTGTTTTTT
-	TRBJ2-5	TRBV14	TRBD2	CASSPGTSGTQETQYF	TGTGCCAGCAGTCCCGGGACTAGCGGCACTCAAGAGACCCAGTACTTC
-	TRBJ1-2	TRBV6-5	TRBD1	CASSYSLRTGMDGYTF	TGTGCCAGCAGTTACTCCCTTCGGACAGGGATGGATGGCTACACCTTC
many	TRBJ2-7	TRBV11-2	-	CASTRTLSYEQYF	TGTGCCAGCACCAGGACACTCTCCTACGAGCAGTACTTC
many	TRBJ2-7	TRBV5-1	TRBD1	CASSFDRGSSYEQYF	TGCGCCAGCAGCTTCGACAGGGGGAGCTCCTACGAGCAGTACTTC
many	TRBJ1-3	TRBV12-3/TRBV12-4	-	CASSRDGSGNTIYF	TGTGCCAGCAGCCGGGACGGCTCTGGAAACACCATATATTTT
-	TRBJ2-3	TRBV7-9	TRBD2	CASRIAGTTDTQYF	TGTGCCAGCAGAATAGCGGGTACCACAGATACGCAGTATTTT
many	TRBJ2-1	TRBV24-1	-	CATSDRGDPHNEQFF	TGTGCCACCAGTGATCGCGGGGATCCCCACAATGAGCAGTTCTTC
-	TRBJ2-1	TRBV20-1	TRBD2	CSARDLGGAGVPYNEQFF	TGCAGTGCTAGAGATCTCGGAGGAGCGGGAGTACCCTACAATGAGCAGTTCTTC
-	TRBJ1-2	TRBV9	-	CASSVAPGTGYGYTF	TGTGCCAGCAGCGTAGCCCCCGGGACGGGCTATGGCTACACCTTC
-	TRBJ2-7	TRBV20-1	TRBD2	CSASTGTRPREQYF	TGCAGTGCTTCTACCGGGACTAGGCCCCGCGAGCAGTACTTC
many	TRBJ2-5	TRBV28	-	CASSFRDPVRETQYF	TGTGCCAGCAGCTTTCGGGACCCTGTGAGGGAGACCCAGTACTTC
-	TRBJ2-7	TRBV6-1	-	CASSYGQTSYEQYF	TGTGCCAGCAGTTACGGCCAGACCTCCTACGAGCAGTACTTC
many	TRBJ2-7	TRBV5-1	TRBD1	CASSGDRGLGEQYF	TGCGCCAGCAGCGGCGACAGGGGGCTAGGGGAGCAGTACTTC
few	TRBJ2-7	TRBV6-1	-	CASTRGRSSYEQYF	TGTGCCAGCACCCGAGGCAGGAGCTCCTACGAGCAGTACTTC
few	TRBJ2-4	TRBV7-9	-	CASRREVDKNIQYF	TGTGCCAGCCGAAGGGAGGTAGACAAAAACATTCAGTACTTC
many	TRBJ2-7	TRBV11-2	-	CASRASAGASYEQYF	TGTGCCAGCAGAGCGTCGGCAGGGGCCTCCTACGAGCAGTACTTC
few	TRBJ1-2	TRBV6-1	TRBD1	CASSFGQGTGYTF	TGTGCCAGCAGCTTCGGACAGGGAACTGGCTACACCTTC
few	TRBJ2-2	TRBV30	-	CACEGGLSTGELFF	TGTGCCTGTGAGGGGGGCCTGAGCACCGGGGAGCTGTTTTTT
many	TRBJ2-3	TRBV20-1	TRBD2	CSARDPAGEVPDTQYF	TGCAGTGCTAGAGACCCAGCGGGAGAAGTACCAGATACGCAGTATTTT
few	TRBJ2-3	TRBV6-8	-	CAGFGGTQYF	TGTGCCGGTTTTGGGGGTACGCAGTATTTT
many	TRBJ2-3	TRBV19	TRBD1	CASSMTGFADTQYF	TGTGCCAGTAGTATGACAGGGTTTGCAGATACGCAGTATTTT
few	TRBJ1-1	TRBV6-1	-	CASRPSTNTEAFF	TGTGCCAGCAGACCCAGTACAAACACTGAAGCTTTCTTT
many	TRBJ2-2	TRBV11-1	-	CASSLNRGGELFF	TGTGCCAGCAGCTTAAATAGGGGCGGGGAGCTGTTTTTT
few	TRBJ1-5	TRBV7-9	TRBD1	CASSSGTGGFVGNQPQHF	TGTGCCAGCAGCTCCGGGACAGGGGGCTTCGTGGGCAATCAGCCCCAGCATTTT
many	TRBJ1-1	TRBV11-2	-	CASRSFTEAFF	TGTGCCAGCAGATCTTTCACTGAAGCTTTCTTT
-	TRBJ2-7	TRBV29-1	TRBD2	CSVGLGLGGGQYF	TGCAGCGTCGGACTAGGGCTTGGGGGGGGGCAGTACTTC
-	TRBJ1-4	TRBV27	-	CASSGVSTNEKLFF	TGTGCCAGCTCAGGGGTTTCAACTAATGAAAAACTGTTTTTT
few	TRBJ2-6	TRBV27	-	CATTISGAEANVLTF	TGTGCCACTACGATCTCCGGGGCTGAGGCCAACGTCCTGACTTTC
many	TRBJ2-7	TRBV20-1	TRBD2	CSARNPIAGPTYEQYF	TGCAGTGCTAGAAACCCTATAGCGGGACCAACCTACGAGCAGTACTTC
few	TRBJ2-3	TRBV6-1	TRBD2	CAIETSGRPDTQYF	TGTGCCATAGAGACTAGCGGGAGACCAGATACGCAGTATTTT
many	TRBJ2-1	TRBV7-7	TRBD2	CASSLVREGEQFF	TGTGCCAGCAGCTTAGTTCGGGAGGGAGAGCAGTTCTTC
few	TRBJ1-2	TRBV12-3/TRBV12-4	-	CASSFSGHRVLTF	TGTGCCAGCAGTTTCTCAGGGCACCGTGTTCTCACCTTC
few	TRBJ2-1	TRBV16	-	CASSPRGRRDNEQFF	TGTGCCAGCAGCCCCCGCGGCAGAAGAGACAATGAGCAGTTCTTC
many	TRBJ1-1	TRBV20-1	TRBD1	CSAIKGARAILEAFF	TGCAGTGCTATAAAGGGGGCGCGGGCTATTCTTGAAGCTTTCTTT
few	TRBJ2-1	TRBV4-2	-	CASSPQGSSYNEQFF	TGTGCCAGCAGCCCGCAAGGAAGCTCCTACAATGAGCAGTTCTTC
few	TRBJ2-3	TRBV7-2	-	CASSLTMGTDTLYF	TGTGCCAGTAGTCTCACTATGGGGACGGATACGCTGTATTTT
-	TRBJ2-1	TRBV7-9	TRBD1	CASSRRGQGDNEQFF	TGTGCCAGCAGCCGTAGGGGACAGGGGGACAATGAGCAGTTCTTC
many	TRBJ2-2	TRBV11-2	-	CAEKGGDTGELFF	TGTGCCGAGAAGGGCGGGGACACCGGGGAGCTGTTTTTT
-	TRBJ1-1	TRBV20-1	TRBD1	CSANRGGAEAFF	TGCAGTGCTAACAGGGGAGGGGCTGAAGCTTTCTTT
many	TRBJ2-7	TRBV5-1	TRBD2	CASSPRTSGSSYEQYF	TGCGCCAGCAGCCCGAGGACTAGCGGGAGCTCCTACGAGCAGTACTTC
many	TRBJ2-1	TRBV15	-	CATSRGLGSVSLEQFF	TGTGCCACCAGCAGAGGCCTCGGAAGCGTTTCTCTTGAGCAGTTCTTC
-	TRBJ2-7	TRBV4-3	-	CASSQDRLAGYEQYF	TGCGCCAGCAGCCAAGATCGGCTAGCCGGATACGAGCAGTACTTC
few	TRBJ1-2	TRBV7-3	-	CVSSWTGRGYTF	TGTGTCAGCAGCTGGACCGGGCGAGGGTACACCTTC
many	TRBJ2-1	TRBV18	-	CASSPQGSPNEQFF	TGTGCCAGCTCACCACAGGGTTCACCCAATGAGCAGTTCTTC
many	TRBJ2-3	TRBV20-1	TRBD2	CSAQTSGGITDTQYF	TGCAGTGCTCAGACTAGCGGGGGGATCACAGATACGCAGTATTTT
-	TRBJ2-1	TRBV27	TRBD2	CASSPSAGGPLNEQFF	TGTGCCAGCAGTCCCTCGGCGGGAGGGCCTTTGAATGAGCAGTTCTTC
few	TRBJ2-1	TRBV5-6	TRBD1	CASSSDRGMVWFF	TGTGCCAGCAGCTCGGACAGGGGAATGGTTTGGTTCTTC
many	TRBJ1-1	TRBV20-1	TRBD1	CSAKGQGARSMTEAFF	TGCAGTGCAAAAGGACAGGGGGCGAGGAGTATGACTGAAGCTTTCTTT